These 8 T cell receptor beta chains came from one sample sequenced in a study of blood T cell repertoires in COVID-19. The method was immunoSEQ multiplex PCR; TCRdb's version includes in-frame clones alone and lacks a portion of them. The sample lists over 70,000 clones; approximately 90% were seen once. Source material: peripheral blood. These receptors originate from a human donor with active COVID-19. The donor label of this sample is uncertain.

The rearrangement joins TRBV19 to TRBJ1-5; tentative D call: TRBD1 (5 bases). V was clipped by 0 bases and J by 7 bases, with 7 bases between them. CDR1 LNHDA and CDR2 SQIVND come from the germline V gene (reference sequence). This CDR3 is built from 13 residues. Here the CDR3 reads CASSIETGQPQHF. The CDR3 DNA sequence: TGTGCCAGTAGTATAGAAACAGGACAGCCCCAGCATTTT.

V and J are TRBV6-1 and TRBJ2-7; 9 bases are shared with TRBD1. From germline, CDR1 is MNHNS and CDR2 SASEGT. With V trimmed by 2 bases and J by 3 bases, 5 bases remained unmatched. The CDR3 spans 15 residues. DNA for the CDR3: TGTGCCAGCAGTGAATTGACAGGGGGAAACTACGAGCAGTACTTC. Its protein product is CASSELTGGNYEQYF.

The V and J genes are TRBV19 and TRBJ1-2; 10 nucleotides match TRBD1. Germline V CDR1 and CDR2: LNHDA, SQIVND (reference sequence). V gave up 2 bases and J gave up 5 bases; unmatched junction bases: 11. The CDR3 has 17 amino acids. The CDR3 loop reads CASSIPGQGPRGYGYTF. Here the CDR3 DNA reads TGTGCCAGTAGTATACCGGGACAGGGGCCCCGAGGTTATGGCTACACCTTC.

CDR3 nucleotides: TGTGCCAGCAGACGAGTCTATGGCTACACCTTC. As protein: CASRRVYGYTF. This rearrangement joins TRBV2 to TRBJ1-2; D unresolved. V lost 6 bases to trimming and J lost 4 bases, with 6 bases between them. Germline V CDR1 and CDR2: SNHLY, FYNNEI. The CDR3 sequence is 11 residues long.

V is TRBV19 and J is TRBJ1-6; D is ambiguous. In germline, CDR1 is LNHDA, CDR2 SQIVND (reference sequence). CDR3 length: 14 residues. V dropped 2 bases and J dropped 6 bases, with 8 bases sitting between them. This CDR3 reads CASSIRGPNSPLHF. As DNA, the CDR3 is TGTGCCAGTAGTATACGAGGGCCTAATTCACCCCTCCACTTT.

A single count supports this clone. This CDR3 is CASSVVGGQPQHF. For the CDR3, the DNA is TGTGCCAGCAGCGTAGTAGGAGGTCAGCCCCAGCATTTT. J is TRBJ1-5 and V is TRBV9, with D hard to call. Trimming cost V 0 bases and J 6 bases, with 7 bases left between them. Germline V CDR1 and CDR2: SGDLS, YYNGEE. The CDR3 contains 13 residues.

The V call is TRBV7-2, the J call TRBJ2-5; 8 nucleotides agree with TRBD2. The J segment lost 5 bases and the V segment lost 2 bases, leaving 7 bases of the junction unmatched. This CDR3 contains 15 residues. From germline, CDR1 is SGHTA and CDR2 FQGNSA. As DNA, the CDR3 is TGTGCCAGCAGCTTATCCCATAGCGGGGACGAGACCCAGTACTTC. Amino acid sequence: CASSLSHSGDETQYF.

This chain links TRBV29-1 with TRBJ1-1; 8 bases fit TRBD1. The trim removed 5 bases at V and 1 base at J, leaving 6 bases unmatched. This CDR3 has 14 residues. The germline gives CDR1 SQVTM, CDR2 ANQGSEA. The CDR3 loop is CSVQGARGNTEAFF. The CDR3 coding sequence is TGCAGCGTTCAGGGGGCGCGGGGGAACACTGAAGCTTTCTTT.